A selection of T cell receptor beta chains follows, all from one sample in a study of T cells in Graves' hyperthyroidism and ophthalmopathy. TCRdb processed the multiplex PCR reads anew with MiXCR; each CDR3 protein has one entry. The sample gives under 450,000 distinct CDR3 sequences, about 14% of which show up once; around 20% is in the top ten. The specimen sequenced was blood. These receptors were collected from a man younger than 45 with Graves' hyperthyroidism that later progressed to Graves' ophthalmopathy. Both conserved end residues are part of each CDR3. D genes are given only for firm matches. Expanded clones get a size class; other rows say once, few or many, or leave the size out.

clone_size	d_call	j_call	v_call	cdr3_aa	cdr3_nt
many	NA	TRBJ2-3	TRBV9	CASSVREGSSTDTQYF	TGTGCCAGCAGCGTAAGAGAGGGCTCAAGCACAGATACGCAGTATTTT
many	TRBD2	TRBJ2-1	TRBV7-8	CASSKLAGAPHEQFF	TGTGCCAGCAGCAAATTAGCGGGGGCCCCACATGAGCAGTTCTTC
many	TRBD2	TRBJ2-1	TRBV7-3	CASSLRAGLAGAYNEQFF	TGTGCCAGCAGCTTAAGAGCCGGACTAGCGGGGGCCTACAATGAGCAGTTCTTC
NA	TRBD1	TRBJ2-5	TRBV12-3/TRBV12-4	CASSTGQGIETQYF	TGTGCCAGCAGCACGGGACAGGGTATTGAGACCCAGTACTTC
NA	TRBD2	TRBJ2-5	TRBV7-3	CASSLMSGGQETQYF	TGTGCCAGCAGCTTAATGAGCGGGGGCCAAGAGACCCAGTACTTC
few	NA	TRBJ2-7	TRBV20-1	CSARVVNSREQYF	TGCAGTGCTAGGGTTGTAAATAGTCGCGAGCAGTACTTC
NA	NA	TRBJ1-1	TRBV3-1	CASSQAMGPGTEAFF	TGTGCCAGCAGCCAAGCCATGGGGCCTGGCACTGAAGCTTTCTTT
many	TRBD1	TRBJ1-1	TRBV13	CASSLAGQGNMNTEAFF	TGTGCCAGCAGCTTAGCGGGACAGGGAAACATGAACACTGAAGCTTTCTTT
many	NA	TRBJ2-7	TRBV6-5	CASSYSAQGIEQYF	TGTGCCAGCAGTTACTCGGCGCAAGGGATCGAGCAGTACTTC
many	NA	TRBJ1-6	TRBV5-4	CASSSGTWSPLHF	TGTGCCAGCAGCTCGGGAACGTGGTCACCCCTCCACTTT
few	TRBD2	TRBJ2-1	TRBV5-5	CASSPSGGVSYNEQFF	TGTGCCAGCAGCCCTTCGGGGGGGGTCTCCTACAATGAGCAGTTCTTC
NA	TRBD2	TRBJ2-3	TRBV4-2	CASSQDVAGGLADTQYF	TGTGCCAGCAGCCAAGATGTAGCGGGGGGGCTGGCAGATACGCAGTATTTT
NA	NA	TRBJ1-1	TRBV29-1	CSVETPVNTEAFF	TGCAGCGTTGAGACACCCGTGAACACTGAAGCTTTCTTT
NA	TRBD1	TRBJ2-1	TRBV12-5	CASGLDRGLEQFF	TGTGCTAGTGGTTTGGACAGGGGTTTGGAGCAGTTCTTC
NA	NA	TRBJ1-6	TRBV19	CASSETARGYNSPLHF	TGTGCCAGTAGTGAGACGGCGCGCGGTTATAATTCACCCCTCCACTTT
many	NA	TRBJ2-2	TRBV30	CAWSLWGQNTGELFF	TGTGCCTGGAGCCTTTGGGGGCAGAACACCGGGGAGCTGTTTTTT
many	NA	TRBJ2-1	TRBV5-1	CASSSWGLAGDEQFF	TGCGCCAGCAGCTCCTGGGGACTTGCCGGCGATGAGCAGTTCTTC
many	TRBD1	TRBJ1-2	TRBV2	CASSRKGQAYTF	TGTGCCAGCAGTCGGAAAGGACAGGCCTACACCTTC
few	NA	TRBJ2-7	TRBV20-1	CSAYRTRPDEQYF	TGCAGTGCTTACAGAACACGTCCAGACGAGCAGTACTTC
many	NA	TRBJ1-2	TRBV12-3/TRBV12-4	CASSLGSGTYGYTF	TGTGCCAGCAGTTTAGGGTCCGGGACCTATGGCTACACCTTC
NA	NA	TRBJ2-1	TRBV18	CASSPPTISYNEQFF	TGTGCCAGCTCACCGCCCACGATCTCCTACAATGAGCAGTTCTTC
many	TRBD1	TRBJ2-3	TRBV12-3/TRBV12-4	CASSQRDRGSTDTQYF	TGTGCCAGCAGTCAACGGGACAGGGGTAGCACAGATACGCAGTATTTT
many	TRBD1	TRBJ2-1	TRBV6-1	CASRTGDRGFNEQFF	TGTGCCAGCAGGACCGGGGACAGGGGGTTCAATGAGCAGTTCTTC
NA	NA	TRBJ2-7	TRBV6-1	CASSSAGEQYF	TGTGCCAGCAGTTCTGCTGGCGAGCAGTACTTC
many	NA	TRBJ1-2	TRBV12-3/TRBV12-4	CASSLVSDHGYTF	TGTGCCAGCAGTTTAGTCTCAGACCATGGCTACACCTTC
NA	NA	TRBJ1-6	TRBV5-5	CASNLVPSSPLHF	TGTGCCAGCAATTTGGTGCCATCTTCACCCCTCCACTTT
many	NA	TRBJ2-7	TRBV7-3	CASSLSRESGEQYF	TGTGCCAGCAGCTTAAGCCGGGAGTCGGGTGAGCAGTACTTC
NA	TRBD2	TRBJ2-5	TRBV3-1	CASSQGGLAGLPRETQYF	TGTGCCAGCAGCCAAGGCGGGCTAGCGGGGCTACCAAGAGAGACCCAGTACTTC
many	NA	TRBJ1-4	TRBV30	CAWSGGEKLFF	TGTGCCTGGAGTGGGGGCGAAAAACTGTTTTTT
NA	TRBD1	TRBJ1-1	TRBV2	CASSEKGGQGLWGYGTEAFF	TGTGCCAGCAGTGAAAAGGGAGGACAGGGACTCTGGGGCTACGGAACTGAAGCTTTCTTT
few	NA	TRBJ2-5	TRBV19	CASSIRGEKETQYF	TGTGCCAGTAGTATTAGGGGAGAGAAAGAGACCCAGTACTTC
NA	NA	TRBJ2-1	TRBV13	CASSLGTGGRNEQFF	TGTGCCAGCAGCTTAGGAACAGGAGGAAGGAATGAGCAGTTCTTC
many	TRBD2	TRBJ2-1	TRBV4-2	CASSQGLAGPYSYNEQFF	TGTGCCAGCAGCCAAGGACTAGCGGGGCCATACTCCTACAATGAGCAGTTCTTC
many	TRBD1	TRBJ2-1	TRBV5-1	CASSVPGQGGYNEQFF	TGCGCCAGCAGCGTCCCGGGACAGGGTGGCTACAATGAGCAGTTCTTC
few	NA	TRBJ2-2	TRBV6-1	CASRGINTGELFF	TGTGCCAGCCGGGGGATAAACACCGGGGAGCTGTTTTTT
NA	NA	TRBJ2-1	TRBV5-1	CASNPQGDNEQFF	TGCGCCAGCAATCCCCAAGGGGACAATGAGCAGTTCTTC